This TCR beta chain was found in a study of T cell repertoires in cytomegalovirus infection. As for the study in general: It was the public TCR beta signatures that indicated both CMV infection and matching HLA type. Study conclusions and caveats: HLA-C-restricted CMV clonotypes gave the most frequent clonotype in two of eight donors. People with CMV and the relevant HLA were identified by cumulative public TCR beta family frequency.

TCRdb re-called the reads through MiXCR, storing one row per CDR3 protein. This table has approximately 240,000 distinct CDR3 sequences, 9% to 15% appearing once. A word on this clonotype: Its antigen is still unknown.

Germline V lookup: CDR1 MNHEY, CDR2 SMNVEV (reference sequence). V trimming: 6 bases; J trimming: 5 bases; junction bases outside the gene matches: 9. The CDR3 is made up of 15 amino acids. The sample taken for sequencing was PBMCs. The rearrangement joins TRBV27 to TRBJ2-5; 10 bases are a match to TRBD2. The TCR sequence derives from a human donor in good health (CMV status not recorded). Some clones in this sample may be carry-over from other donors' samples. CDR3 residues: CASRNGVAGGETQYF. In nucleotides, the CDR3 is TGTGCCAGCAGAAACGGGGTAGCGGGAGGCGAGACCCAGTACTTC.